This T cell receptor beta chain was captured by sequencing in a study of early T cells in non-severe SARS-CoV-2 infection. Across the whole study: The input, bulk RNA from unsorted whole blood, was sequenced, and chains were unpaired. Study outcomes and limitations: Sequences matched to VDJdb favored anti-spike CD8 responses, while private and CD4 specificities were missed.

Trimming removed 6 bases from V and 4 bases from J; junction bases left unmatched: 4. The CDR3 sequence is 13 residues long. Germline lookup yields CDR1 SQVTM and CDR2 ANQGSEA. On this clonotype: The antigen is undetermined.

Individual cDNA molecules carried attached unique molecular identifiers. MiXCR, applied by TCRdb to the 5' RACE reads, yields one record per CDR3 protein. The sample shows about 66,000 distinct CDR3 sequences, less than 15% of them seen only once. The TCR was taken from an adult who was a healthcare worker with PCR-confirmed SARS-CoV-2 infection or an uninfected control (not recorded which). Sequenced: whole blood. The chain is built from TRBV29-1 and TRBJ2-7; 12 nucleotides match TRBD1. CDR3 sequence: CSVGTGGEYEQYF. CDR3 coding DNA: TGCAGCGTCGGGACAGGGGGCGAATACGAGCAGTACTTC.